This T cell receptor (beta chain) was captured in a study of identical twins. Study-wide results and caveats: Because invariant MAIT and iNKT cells could be present, zero-insertion analyses could be partly confounded. Insertion counts were lower in abundant cord blood beta clonotypes, a trend that memory repertoires did not show. In monozygotic twins, models underestimated the sharing of out-of-frame TCR alpha.

No donor was unhealthy or non-Caucasian. One entry per CDR3 protein results from TCRdb running MiXCR on the 5' RACE reads. The sample lists 450,000 or so distinct CDR3 sequences, over 11% occurring once. Turning to this clonotype: Its specificity is not known. This sequence may be a read error, since a much larger clone differs from it by one base.

Germline CDR1 and CDR2: SEHNR and FQNEAQ (reference sequence). The CDR3 is 17 residues long. This sample was also put to use in a study of yellow fever vaccine responses in identical twins.

Material for sequencing was CD4+ T cells sorted from blood. The clonotype comes from a woman under 30 in good health. V and J are TRBV7-9 and TRBJ2-3, with TRBD1 matching over 12 bases. The CDR3 region is CASSPGGQGALTDMQYF. In DNA form, the CDR3 reads TGTGCCAGCAGCCCAGGGGGACAGGGGGCTCTGACAGATATGCAGTATTTT.